This record covers a single T cell receptor (beta chain). The antigen is unknown. 60 Vbeta and 13 Jbeta primers were used in PCR. Method: immunoSEQ multiplex PCR; TCRdb's copy keeps in-frame clones and lacks some. Of 100,000 to 150,000 clones in the sample, 75% to 90% were seen once. The sample comes from a study of cytomegalovirus exposure and HLA in healthy donors. Study-level results: The likely explanation for a cluster of highly shared sequence variants was sequencing artifact. Most TCR sequences showed up rarely, but some public TCRs showed up in many donors.

With 6 bases removed from V and 4 bases from J, the gap between germline ends came to 12 bases. The CDR3 spans 13 residues. CDR1 is MNHNY, CDR2 SVGAGI, per germline (reference sequence). The specimen sequenced was PBMCs. This TCR came from a man aged 30 to 45 in good health and CMV-seropositive. This chain connects TRBV6-6 to TRBJ1-1, with D possibly being TRBD1 (6 bases). The CDR3 sequence: CASSPTGTTEAFF. CDR3 coding DNA: TGTGCCAGCAGCCCCACAGGGACCACTGAAGCTTTCTTT.